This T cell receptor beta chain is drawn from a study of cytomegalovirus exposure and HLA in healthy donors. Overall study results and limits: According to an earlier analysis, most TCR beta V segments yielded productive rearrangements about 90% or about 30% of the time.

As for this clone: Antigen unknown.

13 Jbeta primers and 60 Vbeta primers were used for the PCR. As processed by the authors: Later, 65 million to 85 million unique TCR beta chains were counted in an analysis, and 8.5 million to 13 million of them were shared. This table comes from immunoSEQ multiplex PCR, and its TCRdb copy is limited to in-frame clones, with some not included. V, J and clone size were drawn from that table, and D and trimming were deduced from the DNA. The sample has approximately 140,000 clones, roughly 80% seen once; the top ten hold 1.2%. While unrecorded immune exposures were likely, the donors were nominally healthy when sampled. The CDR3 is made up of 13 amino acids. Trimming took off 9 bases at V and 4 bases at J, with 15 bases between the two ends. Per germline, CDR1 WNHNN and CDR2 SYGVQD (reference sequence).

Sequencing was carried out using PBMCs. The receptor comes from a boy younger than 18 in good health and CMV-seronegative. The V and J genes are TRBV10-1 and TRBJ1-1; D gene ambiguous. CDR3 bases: TGCGCCAGGGGCGTTCTCCGGGGCACTGAAGCTTTCTTT. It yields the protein CARGVLRGTEAFF.